Each of the 7 T cell receptor beta chains below was sequenced from the same sample in a study of blood T cell repertoires in COVID-19. The method was immunoSEQ multiplex PCR; TCRdb's version includes in-frame clones alone and lacks a portion of them. The table records about 150,000 clones, over 80% of them present only once. Sequencing was carried out using peripheral blood. The origin of the receptors is a man of 80 years or more with acute or convalescent COVID-19.

V gene TRBV28 combines with J gene TRBJ2-3, with D possibly matching TRBD2 (6 bases). V dropped 4 bases and J dropped 3 bases, with 17 bases sitting between them. CDR1 and CDR2 from the germline V gene are MDHEN and SYDVKM. The CDR3 loop spans 16 amino acids. CDR3 in DNA: TGTGCCAGCAGTTCCCCGGGATTAGGGAGGACAGATACGCAGTATTTT. The encoded protein is CASSSPGLGRTDTQYF.

The chain employs TRBV7-8 and TRBJ2-7; 8 bases map to TRBD2. The V and J ends lost 5 bases and 4 bases, in that order; junction bases with no gene match: 16. The germline gives CDR1 SGHVS, CDR2 FQNEAQ. The CDR3 spans 17 residues. The CDR3 sequence is CASSPRVAGPSSYEQYF. The CDR3 bases are TGTGCCAGCAGCCCAAGAGTAGCGGGACCCAGTTCTTACGAGCAGTACTTC.

The chain employs TRBV19 and TRBJ2-2, with 14 bases aligning to TRBD2. CDR3 length: 16 residues. V lost 5 bases and J lost 6; bases outside the gene matches: 5. Germline lookup yields CDR1 LNHDA and CDR2 SQIVND (reference sequence). The CDR3: CASSVPGLAGAGELFF. CDR3 DNA: TGTGCCAGTAGTGTCCCGGGACTAGCGGGAGCCGGGGAGCTGTTTTTT.

The CDR3 loop reads CASREASGPSYNEQFF. The CDR3 bases are TGCGCCAGCAGAGAGGCTAGCGGGCCATCCTACAATGAGCAGTTCTTC. The genes are TRBV5-1 and TRBJ2-1; 8 bases match TRBD2. Germline CDR1 reads SGHRS; CDR2 reads YFSETQ. CDR3 size: 16 residues. V was pared by 5 bases and J by 1 base, with 8 bases of the junction left unmatched.

The chain is built from TRBV19 and TRBJ1-5; TRBD1 aligns across 8 bases. The V segment lost 0 bases and the J segment 7 bases; nucleotides outside the gene matches: 11. The CDR3 covers 17 residues. Germline assignment: CDR1 LNHDA and CDR2 SQIVND (reference sequence). The CDR3 bases are TGTGCCAGTAGTATAGATCTTGCAGGGGGCTACGGACAGCCCCAGCATTTT. Protein sequence: CASSIDLAGGYGQPQHF.

The chain recombines TRBV5-1 with TRBJ2-2; possible D gene TRBD1, 6 bases. The CDR3 spans 13 residues. With 4 bases removed from V and 5 bases from J, the gap between germline ends came to 9 bases. Germline lookup yields CDR1 SGHRS and CDR2 YFSETQ. The chain's CDR3 is CASSPQGTGELFF. For the CDR3, the DNA is TGCGCCAGCAGCCCCCAGGGGACCGGGGAGCTGTTTTTT. The variable domain in full, completed from reference TRBV5-1 and TRBJ2-2, reads KAGVTQTPRYLIKTRGQQVTLSCSPISGHRSVSWYQQTPGQGLQFLFEYFSETQRNKGNFPGRFSGRQFSNSRSEMNVSTLELGDSALYLCASSPQGTGELFFGEGSRLTVL.

The chain couples TRBV2 to TRBJ2-7; unclear D gene. This CDR3 comprises 13 residues. Trimming removed 7 bases at V and 0 bases at J, with 10 bases between. In germline, CDR1 is SNHLY, CDR2 FYNNEI. In DNA form, the CDR3 reads TGTGCCAGCAAGCGTCAGCCCTCCTACGAGCAGTACTTC. Translation gives CASKRQPSYEQYF.